This is a list of T cell receptor beta chains from one sample in a study of OX40 agonist ivuxolimab in advanced cancers. Libraries were prepared by immunoSEQ multiplex PCR; TCRdb keeps only in-frame clonotypes and omits some of them. The profile shows around 150,000 clones, 94% of them singletons. Sequences were derived from CD4+ or CD8+ T cells sorted from blood, sampled in a trial of the OX40 agonist ivuxolimab. These TCRs come from an adult with an advanced solid tumor such as melanoma, head and neck, liver or kidney cancer. The CDR3 runs from the conserved cysteine through the conserved F or W. The D gene is left open where the match is weak. Size is omitted from some rows. Given values are once, few, many or a class for expanded clones.

j_gene,v_gene,d_gene,abundance,CDR3nt,CDR3aa
TRBJ1-2,TRBV5-6,NA,NA,TGTGCCAGCAGCTTTTTAGGGAGCCGGGGTGGCTACACCTTC,CASSFLGSRGGYTF
TRBJ1-1,TRBV5-5,TRBD1,NA,TGTGCCAGCAGCCCTGGACAGGGGGCTATTGCTCGAGCTTTCTTT,CASSPGQGAIARAFF
TRBJ2-1,TRBV19,NA,NA,TGTGCCAGTAGTCCAGGGCAGGGTCAGTTCTTC,CASSPGQGQFF
TRBJ1-2,TRBV6-5,TRBD1,NA,TGTGCCTCCACGGGAGGACAGGGCGGGTATGGCTACACCTTC,CASTGGQGGYGYTF
TRBJ1-2,TRBV5-4,TRBD1,NA,TGTGCCAGCAGCCCGGATCTAGACAGGGTCTATGGCTACACCTTC,CASSPDLDRVYGYTF
TRBJ2-2,TRBV19,TRBD1,NA,TGTGCCAGTAGTCTTCCGGGACAGGGGGTCACCGGGGAGCTGTTTTTT,CASSLPGQGVTGELFF
TRBJ2-2,TRBV5-4,NA,NA,TGTGCCAGCAGCTTGGTTGTCTCCCCCACCGGGGAGCTGTTTTTT,CASSLVVSPTGELFF
TRBJ1-6,TRBV5-1,NA,NA,TGCGCCAGCAGCAAAACTGGAAGCTCCTATAATTCACCCCTCCACTTT,CASSKTGSSYNSPLHF
TRBJ1-3,TRBV4-1,NA,once,TGCGCCAGCAGCCAAGAAGAACTGTACTCTGGAAACACCATATATTTT,CASSQEELYSGNTIYF
TRBJ2-7,TRBV28,TRBD1,NA,TGTGCCAGCAGTGCACGGACAGGGGGGCCCTACGAGCAGTACTTC,CASSARTGGPYEQYF
TRBJ1-2,TRBV7-3,TRBD1,NA,TGTGCCAGCAGCGCATACGGGACAGCCTATGGCTACACCTTC,CASSAYGTAYGYTF
TRBJ1-5,TRBV11-2,NA,NA,TGTGCCAGCAGCACACGTACGGGGGGCAATCAGCCCCAGCATTTT,CASSTRTGGNQPQHF
TRBJ2-3,TRBV5-1,TRBD1,NA,TGCGCCAGCAGCTTGCGACAGGGCCCAGATACGCAGTATTTT,CASSLRQGPDTQYF
TRBJ1-5,TRBV28,NA,NA,TGTGCCAGCAGCCGACAGCGCCTGACCCATCAGCCCCAGCATTTT,CASSRQRLTHQPQHF
TRBJ2-3,TRBV10-1,NA,NA,TGCGCCAGCAGTGAGCCGTCCCTGGGGGTAGATACGCAGTATTTT,CASSEPSLGVDTQYF
TRBJ2-3,TRBV28,TRBD1,once,TGTGCCAGCAGTGGGGACAGGGGAACCACAGATACGCAGTATTTT,CASSGDRGTTDTQYF
TRBJ2-5,TRBV5-1,NA,NA,TGCGCCAGCAGCTTGGGGTCTGGCGGAGAGACCCAGTACTTC,CASSLGSGGETQYF
TRBJ2-7,TRBV5-1,NA,NA,TGCGCCAGCAGCTTGGTCTCCGTGCCCTACGAGCAGTACTTC,CASSLVSVPYEQYF
TRBJ2-2,TRBV27,NA,NA,TGTGCCAGCAGCCGGCTGCGGGGTATCGGGGAGCTGTTTTTT,CASSRLRGIGELFF
TRBJ1-2,TRBV27,NA,NA,TGTGCCAGCAGGGGGTTGGGGGGTAACTATGGCTACACCTTC,CASRGLGGNYGYTF
TRBJ2-1,TRBV18,TRBD1,NA,TGTGCCAGCTCACCCGGGACAGATGACTACAATGAGCAGTTCTTC,CASSPGTDDYNEQFF
TRBJ1-2,TRBV28,NA,NA,TGTGCCAGCAGTTTGACAGACGATGGCTACACCTTC,CASSLTDDGYTF
TRBJ2-5,TRBV28,NA,NA,TGTGCCAGCCTCCCGGGGACACAAGAGACCCAGTACTTC,CASLPGTQETQYF
TRBJ1-3,TRBV7-8,NA,NA,TGTGCCAGCAGCCCCAGGGTCCCTGGAAACACCATATATTTT,CASSPRVPGNTIYF
TRBJ1-1,TRBV16,NA,NA,TGTGCCAGCAGCCAATCGTTCCGGACTGGTGGGCTGGAAGCTTTCTTT,CASSQSFRTGGLEAFF
TRBJ2-7,TRBV10-3,TRBD2,NA,TGTGCCATCAGTGCAATAGCGGGAGGTACCTACGAGCAGTACTTC,CAISAIAGGTYEQYF
TRBJ2-7,TRBV7-2,NA,NA,TGTGCCAGCAGCTTAGATGTAGGCAGCTTCTACGAGCAGTACTTC,CASSLDVGSFYEQYF
TRBJ1-1,TRBV6-5,NA,NA,TGTGCCAGCAGCCGCGGGTCAGGCGGGGCTTTCTTT,CASSRGSGGAFF
TRBJ2-2,TRBV19,TRBD1,once,TGTGCCAGTAGTATAGGGGTGGGACAGGGCGCCGCCGGGGAGCTGTTTTTT,CASSIGVGQGAAGELFF
TRBJ2-3,TRBV6-6,TRBD2,NA,TGTGCCAGCAGGCTAGCGGGGGGGATCACAGATACGCAGTATTTT,CASRLAGGITDTQYF
TRBJ2-7,TRBV15,TRBD2,NA,TGTGCCACCAGCAGACGTGGACTAGCGGCTTCCTACGAGCAGTACTTC,CATSRRGLAASYEQYF
TRBJ2-7,TRBV6-1,TRBD1,NA,TGTGCCAGCAGTGTAGAGGGACAGGGATCCTACGAGCAGTACTTC,CASSVEGQGSYEQYF
TRBJ1-2,TRBV28,NA,NA,TGTGCCAGCAGTACCCAGGAGGGGCACTATGGCTACACCTTC,CASSTQEGHYGYTF
TRBJ2-7,TRBV2,NA,NA,TGTGCCAGCAGTGTAAACTATCTAAACGAGCAGTACTTC,CASSVNYLNEQYF
TRBJ1-3,TRBV29-1,TRBD1,NA,TGCAGCGTCCGGACAGGGGGAGGAAACACCATATATTTT,CSVRTGGGNTIYF
TRBJ2-5,TRBV5-1,TRBD2,NA,TGCGCCAGCAGCCCGGGGACTAGCGGGGCGAACTTCCAAGAGACCCAGTACTTC,CASSPGTSGANFQETQYF
TRBJ1-6,TRBV5-1,NA,NA,TGCGCCAGCAGCTTGGGTCCGAGCTCCTATAATTCACCCCTCCACTTT,CASSLGPSSYNSPLHF
TRBJ1-6,TRBV9,TRBD1,NA,TGTGCCAGCAGCCCTCACTCGGGACAGCGATATTCACCCCTCCACTTT,CASSPHSGQRYSPLHF
TRBJ1-2,TRBV18,NA,NA,TGTGCCAGCTCACTACGGGACCCCAGCCAGGACTATGGCTACACCTTC,CASSLRDPSQDYGYTF
TRBJ2-5,TRBV5-8,TRBD2,NA,TGTGCCAGCAGTCATACTAGCGGGAGCTTCGGTGAGACCCAGTACTTC,CASSHTSGSFGETQYF
TRBJ1-1,TRBV30,NA,NA,TGTGCCGCCCGAGGCGATGGGACTGGGACTGAAGCTTTCTTT,CAARGDGTGTEAFF
TRBJ1-2,TRBV5-6,NA,NA,TGTGCCAGCAGCGGGACGGGGAGGGTCTATGGCTACACCTTC,CASSGTGRVYGYTF
TRBJ1-2,TRBV6-1,NA,few,TGTGCCAGCAGTGAGGGGACAAGTACCTTC,CASSEGTSTF
TRBJ2-1,TRBV5-1,NA,NA,TGCGCCAGCAGCTTCCGCCAGTACAATGAGCAGTTCTTC,CASSFRQYNEQFF
TRBJ1-1,TRBV2,NA,NA,TGTGCCAGCACCCGGATTGAGAACACTGAAGCTTTCTTT,CASTRIENTEAFF
TRBJ2-1,TRBV28,TRBD2,NA,TGTGCCAGCAGTTTTGGGACTAGCGGTCAATTCTGGCAGTTCTTC,CASSFGTSGQFWQFF
TRBJ1-2,TRBV5-1,NA,NA,TGCGCCAGCTCCGCGTCAAACTATGGCTACACCTTC,CASSASNYGYTF
TRBJ1-1,TRBV5-4,NA,NA,TGCGCCAGCAGCCAATTAAAGAACACTGAAGCTTTCTTT,CASSQLKNTEAFF
TRBJ2-2,TRBV18,NA,NA,TGTGCCAGCTCACCTATGGACAAAGCCGGGGAGCTGTTTTTT,CASSPMDKAGELFF
TRBJ1-5,TRBV12-5,NA,NA,TGTGCTAGTGGTTTGGTACTTAGGGGATTGACTAGCAATCAGCCCCAGCATTTT,CASGLVLRGLTSNQPQHF
TRBJ1-3,TRBV6-1,NA,NA,TGTGCCAGCAGTGAACCCGGCAAGGAGGACACCATATATTTT,CASSEPGKEDTIYF
TRBJ2-2,TRBV4-3,NA,NA,TGCGCCAGCAGCCAAGGTTTCCTAGCGACCGGGGAGCTGTTTTTT,CASSQGFLATGELFF
TRBJ2-4,TRBV2,NA,NA,TGTGCCAGCAGTGATCACCTAGCCAAAAACATTCAGTACTTC,CASSDHLAKNIQYF
TRBJ1-1,TRBV7-3,NA,NA,TGTGCCAGCAGCTTAGGGGCAGGAAACACTGAAGCTTTCTTT,CASSLGAGNTEAFF
TRBJ2-7,TRBV7-2,NA,NA,TGTGCCAGCAGCGGACCGATCACCGGACGGGAGCAGTACTTC,CASSGPITGREQYF
TRBJ1-2,TRBV19,NA,NA,TGTGCCAGTAGTATAGTGGGGACCTACACCTTC,CASSIVGTYTF
TRBJ1-5,TRBV6-1,NA,few,TGTGCCAGCAGTGAAGTGGGCAATCAGCCCCAGCATTTT,CASSEVGNQPQHF